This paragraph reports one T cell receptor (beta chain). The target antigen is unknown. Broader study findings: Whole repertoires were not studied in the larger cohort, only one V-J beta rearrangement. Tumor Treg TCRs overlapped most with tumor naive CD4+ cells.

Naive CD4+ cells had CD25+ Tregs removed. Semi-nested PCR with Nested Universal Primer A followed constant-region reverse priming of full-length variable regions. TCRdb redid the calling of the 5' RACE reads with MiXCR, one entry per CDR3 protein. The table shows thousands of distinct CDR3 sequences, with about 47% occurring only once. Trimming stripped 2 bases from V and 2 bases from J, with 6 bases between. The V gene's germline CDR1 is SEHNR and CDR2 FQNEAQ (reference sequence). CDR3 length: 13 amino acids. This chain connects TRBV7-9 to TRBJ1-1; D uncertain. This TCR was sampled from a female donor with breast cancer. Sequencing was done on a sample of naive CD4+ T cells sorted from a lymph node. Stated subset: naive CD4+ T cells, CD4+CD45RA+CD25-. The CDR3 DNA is TGTGCCAGCAGCTTACAATACAACACTGAAGCTTTCTTT. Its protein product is CASSLQYNTEAFF.